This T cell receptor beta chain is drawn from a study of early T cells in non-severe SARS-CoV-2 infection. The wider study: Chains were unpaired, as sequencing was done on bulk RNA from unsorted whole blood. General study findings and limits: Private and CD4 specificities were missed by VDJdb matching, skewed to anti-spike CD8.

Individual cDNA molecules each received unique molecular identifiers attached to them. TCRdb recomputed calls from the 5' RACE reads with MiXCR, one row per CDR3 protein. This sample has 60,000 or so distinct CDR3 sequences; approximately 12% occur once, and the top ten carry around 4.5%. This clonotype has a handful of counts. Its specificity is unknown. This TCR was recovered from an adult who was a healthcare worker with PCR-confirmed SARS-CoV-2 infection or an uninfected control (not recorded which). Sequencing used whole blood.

This CDR3 reads CARSLDSQVYLNAIYF. For the CDR3, the DNA is TGTGCCAGAAGCTTGGACAGTCAGGTCTATCTGAATGCCATATATTTT. This chain connects TRBV5-3 to TRBJ1-3; D remains unclear. TRBV5-3 is an open reading frame whose function is uncertain. The CDR3 sequence is 16 residues long. V lost 0 bases to trimming and J lost 11 bases, with 21 bases between them.